This T cell receptor (beta chain) appears in the sequencing data of a study of shared clonotypes between healthy human individuals. Study-wide points: In a few donors, around 5% of naive CD4 clonotypes appeared in common. For sorted subsets, rarefaction showed incomplete sequencing despite large depth. Naive subsets tended to show greater estimated richness than memory subsets.

Germline CDR1 is SGHTS and CDR2 is YDEGEE. The CDR3 consists of 14 residues. The V segment lost 5 bases and the J segment 6 bases; nucleotides outside the gene matches: 7. Remarks on this clone: Its antigen is unidentified.

Assay used: immunoSEQ multiplex PCR; TCRdb lists only in-frame clones, some missing. Seen here are approximately 940,000 clones, approximately 80% observed once, and the top ten hold roughly 1.5%. This chain links TRBV5-8 with TRBJ2-2; 7 bases are a match to TRBD1. The receptor was derived from a man between 18 and 29 years old in good health. Sequencing was performed on memory CD4+ T cells sorted from blood. Subset: CD45RA-negative fraction. DNA for the CDR3: TGTGCCAGCAGATTCACAGGGGTACCCGGGGAGCTGTTTTTT. It encodes CASRFTGVPGELFF.